A single sample gave rise to the 11 T cell receptor beta chains below, sequenced in a study of cytomegalovirus exposure and HLA in healthy donors (dated by TCRdb to the late 2010s). Library preparation was by the immunoSEQ multiplex PCR assay. TCRdb provides this immuneACCESS table in a form limited to in-frame rearrangements. Some clones are lacking; in checked studies, under half of them reflect an unresolved V gene, and why the rest are absent is not known. This sample holds some 350,000 clones; approximately 90% were observed only once. Over 1% of the sample lies in the top ten. The source material was PBMCs. The receptors were gathered from a woman in her thirties in good health and CMV-seropositive.

This clone appeared a single time. The V call is TRBV11-2, the J call TRBJ1-3; D is undetermined. CDR3 length equals 13 residues. V was shortened by 5 bases and J by 3 bases, with 8 bases between the two germline ends. CDR1 is SGHAT and CDR2 is FQNNGV in the germline V gene. The DNA of the CDR3 is TGTGCCAGCAGCCTGCCCTTTGGAAACACCATATATTTT. This sequence encodes CASSLPFGNTIYF.

The V call is TRBV9, the J call TRBJ1-5, with 8 bases fitting TRBD1. The CDR3 has 15 amino acids. Germline CDR1 SGDLS, CDR2 YYNGEE. Unmatched junction bases numbered 5, after V lost 0 bases and J lost 6 bases. CDR3 DNA: TGTGCCAGCAGCGTAGCCGCAGGGGGCGGTCAGCCCCAGCATTTT. Amino acids: CASSVAAGGGQPQHF.

This chain uses TRBV6-5 with TRBJ2-7; weak D call: TRBD1 (6 bases). CDR3 length: 16 amino acids. Trimming left V 0 bases short and J 2 bases short, with 14 bases between. Germline V gene data show CDR1 as MNHEY and CDR2 as SVGAGI. The CDR3 region has the DNA TGTGCCAGCAGTTACTCTCCCCGGACAGAGGCCTACGAGCAGTACTTC. Its translation is CASSYSPRTEAYEQYF.

V gene TRBV4-1 combines with J gene TRBJ1-2; D call uncertain. Per germline, CDR1 MGHRA and CDR2 YSYEKL. V lost 8 bases to trimming and J lost 2 bases, with 15 bases between them. This CDR3 comprises 14 residues. The CDR3 DNA reads as TGCGCCAGCCAGGAAGAGGCAGGCAACTATGGCTACACCTTC. Translation: CASQEEAGNYGYTF.

In this sample, this clone turned up once. This chain uses TRBV7-6 with TRBJ2-3, with D unresolved. Trimming stripped 5 bases from V and 6 bases from J, with 15 bases between. Germline CDR1 and CDR2: SGHVS and FNYEAQ. The CDR3 is made up of 14 amino acids. This chain's CDR3 is CASSPLLGLDTQYF. CDR3 in DNA: TGTGCCAGCAGCCCATTGCTCGGGCTCGATACGCAGTATTTT.

The V and J genes are TRBV18 and TRBJ2-5, with 15 bases fitting TRBD2. The J segment lost 4 bases and the V segment lost 5 bases, leaving 5 bases of the junction unmatched. CDR1 is KGHSH and CDR2 is LQKENI in the germline V gene. The CDR3 runs to 16 residues. CDR3 residues: CASSSRTSGGVETQYF. The CDR3 nucleotides are TGTGCCAGCTCATCACGGACTAGCGGGGGGGTAGAGACCCAGTACTTC.

This chain uses TRBV9 with TRBJ2-1; the D gene is possibly TRBD2 (7 bases). The length of the CDR3 is 15 residues. V lost 4 bases and J lost 0, with 11 bases in between. Germline CDR1 reads SGDLS; CDR2 reads YYNGEE. CDR3 loop: CASSLGGASYNEQFF. CDR3 nucleotides: TGTGCCAGCAGCCTAGGGGGGGCCTCCTACAATGAGCAGTTCTTC.

The chain couples TRBV6-4 to TRBJ1-2; 7 nucleotides line up with TRBD1. V dropped 0 bases and J dropped 4; count of bases not matched to a gene: 11. Germline-derived CDR1 and CDR2 are MRHNA and SNTAGT. This CDR3 is 17 amino acids long. The CDR3 spells CASSDSVGTAEPYGYTF. The CDR3 DNA sequence: TGTGCCAGCAGTGACTCTGTAGGGACAGCCGAACCCTATGGCTACACCTTC.

The chain recombines TRBV7-5 with TRBJ1-1; the table calls TRBD1, which could not be checked here. TRBV7-5 is a listed pseudogene. The length of the CDR3 is 15 residues. The CDR3 spells CARSPRQTLNTEAFF. The DNA for the CDR3 is TGTGCCAGAAGCCCCAGACAGACTTTGAACACTGAAGCTTTCTTT.

This clone was picked up one time. Other DNA sequences from this sample encode an identical CDR3 as well. CDR3: CSVDGDGYTF. In nucleotides, the CDR3 is TGCAGCGTCGACGGGGATGGCTACACCTTC. The chain employs TRBV29-1 and TRBJ1-2; D gene ambiguous. V gave up 6 bases and J gave up 6 bases, with 8 bases separating them. Germline-derived CDR1 and CDR2 are SQVTM and ANQGSEA. The CDR3 consists of 10 residues.

The rearrangement links TRBV5-1 to TRBJ1-1; TRBD1 might be the D (5 bases). The length of the CDR3 is 12 residues. The V end was cut by 4 bases, the J end by 6 bases, with 10 bases between. Germline V gene lookup returns CDR1 SGHRS and CDR2 YFSETQ. The CDR3 protein is CASSRDDAEAFF. CDR3 bases: TGCGCCAGCAGCCGGGACGACGCTGAAGCTTTCTTT.